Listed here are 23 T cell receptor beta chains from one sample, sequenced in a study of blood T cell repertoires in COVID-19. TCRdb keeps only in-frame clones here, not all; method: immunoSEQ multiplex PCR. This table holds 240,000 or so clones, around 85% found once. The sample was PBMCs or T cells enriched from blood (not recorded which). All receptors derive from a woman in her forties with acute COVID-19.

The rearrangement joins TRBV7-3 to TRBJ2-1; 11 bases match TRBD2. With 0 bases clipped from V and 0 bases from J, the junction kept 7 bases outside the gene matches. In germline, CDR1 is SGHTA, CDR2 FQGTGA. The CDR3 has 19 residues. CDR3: CASSLTGVAGGSSYNEQFF. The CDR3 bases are TGTGCCAGCAGCTTAACCGGAGTAGCGGGAGGGAGCTCCTACAATGAGCAGTTCTTC.

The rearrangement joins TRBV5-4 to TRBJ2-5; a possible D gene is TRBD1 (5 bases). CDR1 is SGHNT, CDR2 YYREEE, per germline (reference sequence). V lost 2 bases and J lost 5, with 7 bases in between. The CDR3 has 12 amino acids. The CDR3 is CASSFSGETQYF. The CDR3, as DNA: TGTGCCAGCAGCTTCTCAGGGGAGACCCAGTACTTC.

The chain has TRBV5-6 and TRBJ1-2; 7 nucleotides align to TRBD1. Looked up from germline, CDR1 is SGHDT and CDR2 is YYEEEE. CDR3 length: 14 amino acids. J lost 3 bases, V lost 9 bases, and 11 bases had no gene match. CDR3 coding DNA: TGTGCCACCTCGACAGGGCCCTTTGACTATGGCTACACCTTC. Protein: CATSTGPFDYGYTF.

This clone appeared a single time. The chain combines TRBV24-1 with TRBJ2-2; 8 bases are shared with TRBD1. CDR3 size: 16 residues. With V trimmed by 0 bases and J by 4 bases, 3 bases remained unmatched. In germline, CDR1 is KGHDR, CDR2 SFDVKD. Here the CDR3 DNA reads TGTGCCACCAGTGATTTGCGGACAGGGACCACCGGGGAGCTGTTTTTT. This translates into CATSDLRTGTTGELFF.

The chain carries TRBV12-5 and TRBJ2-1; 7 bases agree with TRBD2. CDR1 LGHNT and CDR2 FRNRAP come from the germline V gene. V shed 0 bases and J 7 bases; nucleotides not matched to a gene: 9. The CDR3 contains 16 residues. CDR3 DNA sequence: TGTGCTAGTGGTTTGGTACTGGGCGGGAGTGGTAATGAGCAGTTCTTC. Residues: CASGLVLGGSGNEQFF.

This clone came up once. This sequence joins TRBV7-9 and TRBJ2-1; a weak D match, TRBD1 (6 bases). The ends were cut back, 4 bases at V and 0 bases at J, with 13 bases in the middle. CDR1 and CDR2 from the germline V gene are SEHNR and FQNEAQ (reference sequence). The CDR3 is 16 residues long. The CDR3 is CASSSRDTSSYNEQFF. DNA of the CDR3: TGTGCCAGCAGCTCCCGGGACACGAGCTCCTACAATGAGCAGTTCTTC.

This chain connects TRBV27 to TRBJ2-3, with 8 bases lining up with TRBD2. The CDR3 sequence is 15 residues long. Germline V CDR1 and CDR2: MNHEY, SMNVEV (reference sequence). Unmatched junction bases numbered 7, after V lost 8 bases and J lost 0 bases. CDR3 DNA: TGTGCCAGCGCCTCGGGCGGGAGGAGCACAGATACGCAGTATTTT. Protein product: CASASGGRSTDTQYF.

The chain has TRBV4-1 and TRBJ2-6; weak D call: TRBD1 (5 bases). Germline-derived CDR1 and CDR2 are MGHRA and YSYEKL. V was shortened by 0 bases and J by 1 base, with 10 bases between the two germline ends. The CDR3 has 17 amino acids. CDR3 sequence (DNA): TGCGCCAGCAGCCAAGAGGGGCTCGGATCTGGGGCCAACGTCCTGACTTTC. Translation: CASSQEGLGSGANVLTF.

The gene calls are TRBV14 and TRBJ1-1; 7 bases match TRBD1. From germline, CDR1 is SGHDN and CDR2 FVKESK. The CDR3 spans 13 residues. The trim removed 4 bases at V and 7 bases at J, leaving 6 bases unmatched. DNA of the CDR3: TGTGCCAGCAGCCCCATGGGGACAGTTGAAGCTTTCTTT. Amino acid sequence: CASSPMGTVEAFF.

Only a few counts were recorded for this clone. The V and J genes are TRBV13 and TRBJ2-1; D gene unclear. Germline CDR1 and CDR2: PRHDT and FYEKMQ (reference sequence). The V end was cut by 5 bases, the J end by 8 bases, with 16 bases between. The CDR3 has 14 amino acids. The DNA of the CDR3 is TGTGCCAGCAGCCCCCGAGATTTTCTCCATGAGCAGTTCTTC. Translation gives CASSPRDFLHEQFF.

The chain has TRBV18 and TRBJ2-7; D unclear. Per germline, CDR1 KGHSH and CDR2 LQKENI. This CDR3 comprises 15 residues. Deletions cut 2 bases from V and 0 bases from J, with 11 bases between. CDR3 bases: TGTGCCAGCTCACCAGAGGCTATTAGCTCCTACGAGCAGTACTTC. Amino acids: CASSPEAISSYEQYF.

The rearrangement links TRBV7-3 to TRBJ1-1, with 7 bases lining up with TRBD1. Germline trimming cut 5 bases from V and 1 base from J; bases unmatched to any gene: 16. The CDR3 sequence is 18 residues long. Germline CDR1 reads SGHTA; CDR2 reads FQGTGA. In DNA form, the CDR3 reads TGTGCCAGCAGCCATCTCGCCCCCGACAGGGCCAAGAACACTGAAGCTTTCTTT. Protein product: CASSHLAPDRAKNTEAFF.

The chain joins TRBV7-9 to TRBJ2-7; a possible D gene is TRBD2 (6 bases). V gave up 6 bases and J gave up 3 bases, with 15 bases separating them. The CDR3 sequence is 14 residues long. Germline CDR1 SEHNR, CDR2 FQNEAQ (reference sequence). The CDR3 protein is CASSSTGLSYEQYF. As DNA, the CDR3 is TGTGCCAGCAGTTCTACGGGACTCAGCTACGAGCAGTACTTC.

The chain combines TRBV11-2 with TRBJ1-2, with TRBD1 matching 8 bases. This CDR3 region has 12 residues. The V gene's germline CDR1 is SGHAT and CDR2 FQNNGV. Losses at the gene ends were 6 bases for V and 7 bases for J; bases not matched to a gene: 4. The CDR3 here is CASRGQAVGYTF. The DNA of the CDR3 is TGTGCCAGCAGGGGACAGGCCGTTGGCTACACCTTC.

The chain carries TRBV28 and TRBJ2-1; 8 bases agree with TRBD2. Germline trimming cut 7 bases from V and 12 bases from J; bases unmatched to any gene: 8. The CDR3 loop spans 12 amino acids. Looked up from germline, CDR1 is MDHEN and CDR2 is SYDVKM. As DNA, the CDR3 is TGTGCCAGCACCTCGACCGGGACTAGGCAGTTCTTC. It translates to CASTSTGTRQFF.

CDR3 amino acids: CASSLVVPRGRGDTQYF. The CDR3 bases are TGTGCCAGCAGCTTAGTGGTCCCCAGGGGGCGGGGAGATACGCAGTATTTT. The chain employs TRBV7-6 and TRBJ2-3; 8 nucleotides align to TRBD1. CDR1 is SGHVS and CDR2 is FNYEAQ in the germline V gene. The CDR3 loop spans 17 amino acids. Trimming at V came to 1 base and at J to 5 bases, leaving 11 bases not matched to a gene.

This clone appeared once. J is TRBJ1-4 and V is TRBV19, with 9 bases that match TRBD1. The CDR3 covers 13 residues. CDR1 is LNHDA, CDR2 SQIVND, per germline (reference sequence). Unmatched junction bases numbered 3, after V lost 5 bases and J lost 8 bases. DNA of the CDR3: TGTGCCAGTAGTCCTGGACAGGGGGAAAAACTGTTTTTT. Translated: CASSPGQGEKLFF.

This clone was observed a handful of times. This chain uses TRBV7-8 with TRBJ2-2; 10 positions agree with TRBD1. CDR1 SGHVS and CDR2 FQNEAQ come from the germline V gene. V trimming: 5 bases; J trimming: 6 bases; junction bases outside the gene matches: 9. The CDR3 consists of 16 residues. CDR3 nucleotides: TGTGCCAGCAGCCCCACGGGACAGGGGAGCGCCGGGGAGCTGTTTTTT. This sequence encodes CASSPTGQGSAGELFF.

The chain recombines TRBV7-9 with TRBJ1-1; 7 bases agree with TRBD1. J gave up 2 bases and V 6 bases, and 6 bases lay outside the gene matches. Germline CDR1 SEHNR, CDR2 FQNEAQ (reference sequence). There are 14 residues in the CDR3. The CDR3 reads CASRTGTENTEAFF. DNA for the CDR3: TGTGCCAGCAGAACCGGGACAGAAAACACTGAAGCTTTCTTT.

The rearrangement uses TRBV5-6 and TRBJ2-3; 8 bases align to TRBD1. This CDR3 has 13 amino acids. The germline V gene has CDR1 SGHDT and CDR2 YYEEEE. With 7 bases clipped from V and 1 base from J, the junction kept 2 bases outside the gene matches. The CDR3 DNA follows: TGTGCCAGCCAGACAGGGGGCACAGATACGCAGTATTTT. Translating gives CASQTGGTDTQYF.

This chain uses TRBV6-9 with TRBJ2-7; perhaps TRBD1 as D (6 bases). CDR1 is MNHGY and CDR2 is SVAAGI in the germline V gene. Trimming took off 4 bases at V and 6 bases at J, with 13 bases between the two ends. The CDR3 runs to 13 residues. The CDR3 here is CASSSRQVSEQYF. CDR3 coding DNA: TGTGCCAGCAGTTCCCGACAGGTTTCCGAGCAGTACTTC.

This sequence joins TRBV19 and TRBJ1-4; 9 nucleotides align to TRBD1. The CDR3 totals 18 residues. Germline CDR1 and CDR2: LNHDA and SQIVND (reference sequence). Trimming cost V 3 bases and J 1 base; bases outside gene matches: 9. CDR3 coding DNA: TGTGCCAGTAGTATGAGAACAGGGGGCGCAGGAACTAATGAAAAACTGTTTTTT. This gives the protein CASSMRTGGAGTNEKLFF. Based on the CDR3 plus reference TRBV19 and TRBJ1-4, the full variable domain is DGGITQSPKYLFRKEGQNVTLSCEQNLNHDAMYWYRQDPGQGLRLIYYSQIVNDFQKGDIAEGYSVSREKKESFPLTVTSAQKNPTAFYLCASSMRTGGAGTNEKLFFGSGTQLSVL.

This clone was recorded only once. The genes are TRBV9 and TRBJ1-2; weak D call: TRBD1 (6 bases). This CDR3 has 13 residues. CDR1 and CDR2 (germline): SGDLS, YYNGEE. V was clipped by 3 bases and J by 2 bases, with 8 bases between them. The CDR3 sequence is CASSAQGNYGYTF. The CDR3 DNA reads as TGTGCCAGCAGCGCACAGGGAAACTATGGCTACACCTTC. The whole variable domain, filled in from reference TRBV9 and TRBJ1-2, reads DSGVTQTPKHLITATGQRVTLRCSPRSGDLSVYWYQQSLDQGLQFLIQYYNGEERAKGNILERFSAQQFPDLHSELNLSSLELGDSALYFCASSAQGNYGYTFGSGTRLTVV.